This T cell receptor (beta chain) came from a study of shared clonotypes between healthy human individuals. Study-level findings and limits: Sharing of clonotypes among donors was expected to vary with sequencing depth.

Per germline, CDR1 SGDLS and CDR2 YYNGEE. The V gene lost 0 bases and the J gene lost 3 bases, with 11 bases spanning the gap. The CDR3 length is 15 residues. CD4+ cell separation produced CD45RA+ naive and CD45RA-negative memory subsets. Authors' analysis steps: ImmunoSEQ yielded junction-only sequences lacking quality scores, so filtering differed. Some clones are missing from TCRdb's copy, which holds only in-frame ones; the method was immunoSEQ multiplex PCR. V and J calls and clone size are given by that table; D and trimming were obtained from the DNA. The sample yields millions of clones, around nine tenths seen once. Remarks on this clone: Antigen: not known.

The clonotype comes from a young man in good health. The chain carries TRBV9 and TRBJ2-3; D is perhaps TRBD1 (5 bases). The sample comprised naive CD4+ T cells sorted from blood. Subset specified: CD45RA+ positively selected. CDR3 sequence (DNA): TGTGCCAGCAGCGTAGAGGGCAGGGAAACAGATACGCAGTATTTT. Translated, it gives CASSVEGRETDTQYF.